Here is one T cell receptor (beta chain) with its context. What it binds is unknown. Trimming removed 4 bases at V and 2 bases at J, with 10 bases between. The CDR3 spans 14 residues. CDR1 and CDR2 (germline): SNHLY, FYNNEI. The method was immunoSEQ multiplex PCR; TCRdb's version includes in-frame clones alone and lacks a portion of them. This table has 34,000 or so clones, around 90% appearing once. The sample originates from a study of monozygotic twins with cystic fibrosis. General observations from the study: Shared CDR3 numbers were not associated with age, concordance or severity. Low clonality (median 0.0095) suggested a mostly naive repertoire.

The receptor comes from a boy between 2 and 10 years old with cystic fibrosis. The sequencing input was blood. The genes are TRBV2 and TRBJ2-3; D might be TRBD2 (6 bases). The CDR3 loop reads CASSGLVNTDTQYF. The CDR3 DNA follows: TGTGCCAGCAGTGGACTAGTCAACACAGATACGCAGTATTTT.